This TCR beta chain was observed in a study of OX40 agonist ivuxolimab in advanced cancers. Study as a whole: In this cohort, patients received ivuxolimab, an agonistic anti-OX40 (CD134) antibody. The eligibility criteria allowed prior anti-PD-1, anti-PD-L1 or anti-CTLA-4 therapy, and 40% had some. Averaging roughly 60 years in age, with a range of roughly 20 to 90, the cohort was 82.7% male.

The length of the CDR3 is 15 residues. Trimming took off 0 bases at V and 0 bases at J, with 9 bases between the two ends. CDR1 is SGHNT, CDR2 YYREEE, per germline (reference sequence). Some clones are missing from TCRdb's copy, which holds only in-frame ones; the method was immunoSEQ multiplex PCR. The sample holds over 55,000 clones, around 80% seen once. About this clone: The sample contains more than one DNA sequence encoding this CDR3.

This sequence was found in an adult with an advanced solid tumor such as melanoma, head and neck, liver or kidney cancer. Sequenced here: CD4+ or CD8+ T cells sorted from blood, sampled in a trial of the OX40 agonist ivuxolimab. The chain recombines TRBV5-4 with TRBJ1-1; a weak D match, TRBD1 (6 bases). CDR3 DNA sequence: TGTGCCAGCAGCTTGGGGGGGGCGCTGAACACTGAAGCTTTCTTT. Amino acid sequence: CASSLGGALNTEAFF.